The 18 T cell receptor beta chains given below trace back to one sample, sequenced in a study of T-cell reconstitution after alpha-beta-depleted transplantation in children. The TCRbeta library was prepared with unique molecular identifiers. TCRdb redid the calling of the PCR reads with MiXCR, one entry per CDR3 protein. The repertoire holds under 400,000 distinct CDR3 sequences, with 23% as singletons. Sequencing was performed on PBMCs, mostly from graft donor cells, taken 180 days after TCRalphabeta/CD19-depleted stem cell transplant. Every receptor here comes from a male patient younger than 18 who had a stem cell transplant for acute lymphoblastic leukemia, so the T cells may come from the graft donor.

This clonotype was detected a few times. CDR3 coding DNA: TGTGCCAGCACCCCTGAGGGCATTGGGGCCAACGTCCTGACTTTC. It specifies CASTPEGIGANVLTF. The chain joins TRBV12-3 or TRBV12-4 to TRBJ2-6, with a tentative D call TRBD2 (5 bases). The CDR3 has 15 amino acids. V was clipped by 7 bases and J by 3 bases, with 13 bases between them.

J is TRBJ2-7 and V is TRBV9; 10 bases are a match to TRBD1. The CDR3 consists of 15 residues. Unmatched junction bases numbered 7, after V lost 4 bases and J lost 3 bases. Germline values: CDR1 SGDLS, CDR2 YYNGEE. CDR3 coding DNA: TGTGCCAGCAGCTACCGGGACAGGGGTCTCTACGAGCAGTACTTC. Its protein is CASSYRDRGLYEQYF.

The rearrangement joins TRBV7-9 to TRBJ2-1; TRBD2 matches 7 bases. Losses at the gene ends were 2 bases for V and 2 bases for J; bases not matched to a gene: 6. Germline-derived CDR1 and CDR2 are SEHNR and FQNEAQ (reference sequence). CDR3 size: 16 residues. The CDR3 is CASSLRTRAAYNEQFF. The CDR3 DNA reads TGTGCCAGCAGCTTAAGGACTAGAGCGGCCTACAATGAGCAGTTCTTC.

This clonotype has just a few counts. This chain joins TRBV6-1 and TRBJ2-7, with 15 bases aligning to TRBD2. CDR3 length: 18 residues. Germline V gene lookup returns CDR1 MNHNS and CDR2 SASEGT. Trimming cost V 5 bases and J 7 bases; bases outside gene matches: 15. CDR3 nucleotides: TGTGCCAGCAGTACGGCCGGGACTAGCGGGAGGAGGGGTAGGGAGCAGTACTTC. It specifies CASSTAGTSGRRGREQYF.

This clonotype was counted ten times or more. V and J are TRBV12-3 or TRBV12-4 and TRBJ2-1, with 7 positions matching TRBD2. J was trimmed by 3 bases and V by 3 bases; bases with no gene match: 8. This CDR3 region has 16 residues. Here the CDR3 DNA reads TGTGCCAGCAGTTTGATCGGGACTACAAACTACAATGAGCAGTTCTTC. It translates to CASSLIGTTNYNEQFF.

The chain recombines TRBV7-9 with TRBJ2-1; possibly TRBD1 for D (6 bases). Germline V gives CDR1 SEHNR, CDR2 FQNEAQ (reference sequence). The CDR3 has 13 residues. The CDR3 DNA reads TGTGTGGGACACAAGGTGACCTACAATGAGCAGTTCTTC. It is translated as CVGHKVTYNEQFF.

The gene calls are TRBV9 and TRBJ2-1; D is uncertain. CDR3 length: 16 amino acids. Germline V gives CDR1 SGDLS, CDR2 YYNGEE. V lost 0 bases to trimming and J lost 5 bases, with 15 bases between them. The CDR3 nucleotides read TGTGCCAGCAGCGTAGCTCGGCGGCCCATCAACAATGAGCAGTTCTTC. Translated, it gives CASSVARRPINNEQFF.

Only one count was recorded for this clonotype. The chain has TRBV3-1 and TRBJ1-2, with D unclear. The germline CDR1 and CDR2 sequences are LGHDT and YNNKEL (reference sequence). The V and J ends lost 4 bases and 9 bases respectively, with 21 bases between them. The CDR3 spans 15 residues. The CDR3 here is CASSPSYGSRYCYTF. In DNA, the CDR3 is TGTGCCAGCAGCCCCTCTTATGGCAGCCGATATTGCTACACCTTC.

This clonotype has a handful of counts. The rearrangement links TRBV7-6 to TRBJ2-3; 7 nucleotides match TRBD2. The CDR3 totals 16 residues. Germline-derived CDR1 and CDR2 are SGHVS and FNYEAQ. V was pared by 0 bases and J by 5 bases, with 8 bases of the junction left unmatched. CDR3 DNA: TGTGCCAGCAGCTTAGCCAAGTGGGGGGGAGAAGATACGCAGTATTTT. This encodes CASSLAKWGGEDTQYF.

This clonotype was counted a few times. The chain couples TRBV30 to TRBJ2-7; perhaps TRBD2 as D (5 bases). The CDR3 contains 16 residues. CDR1 and CDR2 (germline): GTSNPN, SVGIG (reference sequence). Trimming pared 0 bases from V and 0 bases from J, leaving 15 bases between. This CDR3 is CAWSVHWTVSSYEQYF. CDR3 DNA: TGTGCCTGGAGTGTACATTGGACTGTCTCCTCCTACGAGCAGTACTTC.

This clonotype has just a few counts. The gene calls are TRBV7-9 and TRBJ2-2; D possibly corresponds to TRBD1 (5 bases). This CDR3 contains 14 residues. Germline lookup yields CDR1 SEHNR and CDR2 FQNEAQ (reference sequence). The germline V and J ends were trimmed by 1 base and 6 bases, with 9 bases remaining between them. Written as DNA, the CDR3 is TGTGCCAGCAGCTTAGAGGGGAAAGCCGGGGAGCTGTTTTTT. This encodes CASSLEGKAGELFF.

The V and J genes are TRBV5-1 and TRBJ2-7; TRBD1 or TRBD2 may be the D gene (6 bases each). CDR3 length equals 17 residues. Germline CDR1 reads SGHRS; CDR2 reads YFSETQ. Trimming stripped 0 bases from V and 1 base from J, with 17 bases between. The CDR3 region has the DNA TGCGCCAGCAGCTTGGGGGGGGCGAAGGTAATGTCCTACGAGCAGTACTTC. Encoded protein: CASSLGGAKVMSYEQYF.

The J gene is TRBJ2-1, the V gene TRBV15; 8 nucleotides align to TRBD2. Looked up from germline, CDR1 is LNHNV and CDR2 is YYDKDF (reference sequence). This CDR3 has 16 amino acids. Trimming took 0 bases from V and 5 from J; bases not matched to a gene: 6. Written as DNA, the CDR3 is TGTGCCACCAGCAGAGATCCGGGACTAGGGAACAATGAGCAGTTCTTC. Translated, it gives CATSRDPGLGNNEQFF.

This clonotype came up a few times. V and J are TRBV3-1 and TRBJ2-3; a possible D gene is TRBD2 (6 bases). V lost 0 bases to trimming and J lost 2 bases, with 12 bases between them. Germline V CDR1 and CDR2: LGHDT, YNNKEL (reference sequence). The CDR3 contains 16 residues. CDR3 sequence: CASSQERAGITDTQYF. CDR3 bases: TGTGCCAGCAGCCAAGAGAGGGCGGGAATCACAGATACGCAGTATTTT.

This chain connects TRBV4-1 to TRBJ1-5; D is uncertain. The CDR3 extends over 17 amino acids. V lost 1 base and J 0 bases, leaving 13 bases between the germline ends. Germline lookup yields CDR1 MGHRA and CDR2 YSYEKL. The CDR3 coding sequence is TGCGCCAGCAGCCAAGGGGGAGATCCTTTTAGCAATCAGCCCCAGCATTTT. It encodes CASSQGGDPFSNQPQHF.

In the case of this clonotype: A read error may account for a junction end that differs from germline. The rearrangement joins TRBV20-1 to TRBJ1-2; the D gene is possibly TRBD1 (5 bases). Germline CDR1 is DFQATT and CDR2 is SNEGSKA (reference sequence). The length of the CDR3 is 12 residues. The CDR3 spells CSGPVGTYGDTF. CDR3 bases: TGCAGTGGCCCAGTAGGGACCTATGGCGACACCTTC.

This clonotype was seen more than once but under ten times. This chain joins TRBV10-3 and TRBJ2-7; 9 bases align to TRBD2. The ends lost 6 bases at V and 3 bases at J; junction bases unmatched: 6. This CDR3 region has 14 residues. Germline V gene data show CDR1 as ENHRY and CDR2 as SYGVKD. CDR3 DNA sequence: TGTGCCATCAGGGACCTAGCGGGACACTACGAGCAGTACTTC. Translated: CAIRDLAGHYEQYF.

The table lists this clonotype with many counts. The germline gene is not matched at one end of the junction; a read error may be the cause. CDR3 region: CASSSGTFYEQYF. In DNA form, the CDR3 reads TGTGCCAGCAGCTCCGGGACTTTCTACGAGCAGTACTTC. This sequence joins TRBV5-1 and TRBJ2-7; D may be TRBD2 (6 bases). Germline CDR1 is SGHRS and CDR2 is YFSETQ. This CDR3 is 13 amino acids long. The full variable domain, completed using reference TRBV5-1 and TRBJ2-7, is KAGVTQTPRYLIKTRGQQVTLSCSPISGHRSVSWYQQTPGQGLQFLFEYFSETQRNKGNFPGRFSGRQFSNSRSEMNVSTLELGDSALYLCASSSGTFYEQYFGPGTRLTVT.